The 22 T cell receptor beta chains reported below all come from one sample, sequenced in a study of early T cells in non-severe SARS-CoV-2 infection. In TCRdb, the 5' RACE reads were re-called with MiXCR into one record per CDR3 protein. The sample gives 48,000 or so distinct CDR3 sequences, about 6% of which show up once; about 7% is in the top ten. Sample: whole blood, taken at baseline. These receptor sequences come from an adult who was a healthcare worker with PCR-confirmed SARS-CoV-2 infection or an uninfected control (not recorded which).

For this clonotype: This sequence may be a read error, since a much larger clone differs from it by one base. In DNA, the CDR3 is TGTGCCAGCAGACCCGCGGGTGTTGACTGCGAGCAGTACTTC. Residues: CASRPAGVDCEQYF. The chain carries TRBV7-9 and TRBJ2-7; D is perhaps TRBD2 (5 bases). Germline values: CDR1 SEHNR, CDR2 FQNEAQ (reference sequence). The CDR3 extends over 14 amino acids. V lost 6 bases, J lost 6 bases, and 18 bases lay in between.

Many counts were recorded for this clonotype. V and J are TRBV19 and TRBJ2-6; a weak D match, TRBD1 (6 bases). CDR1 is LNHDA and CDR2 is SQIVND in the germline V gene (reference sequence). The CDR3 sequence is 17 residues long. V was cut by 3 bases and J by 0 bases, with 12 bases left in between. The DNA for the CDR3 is TGTGCCAGTAGTATTCAGGGGACGCTCTCTGGGGCCAACGTCCTGACTTTC. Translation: CASSIQGTLSGANVLTF.

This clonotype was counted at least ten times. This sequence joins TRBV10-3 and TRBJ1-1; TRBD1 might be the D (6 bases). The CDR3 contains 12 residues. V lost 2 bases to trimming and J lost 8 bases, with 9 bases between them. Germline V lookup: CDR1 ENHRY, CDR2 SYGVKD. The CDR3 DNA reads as TGTGCCATCAGTGAGCGAAGGGGGGAAGCTTTCTTT. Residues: CAISERRGEAFF.

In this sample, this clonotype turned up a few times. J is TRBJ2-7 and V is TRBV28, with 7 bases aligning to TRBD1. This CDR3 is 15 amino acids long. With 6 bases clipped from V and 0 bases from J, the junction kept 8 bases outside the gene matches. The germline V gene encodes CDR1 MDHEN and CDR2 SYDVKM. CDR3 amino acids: CASRDLRQGSYEQYF. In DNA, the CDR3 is TGTGCCAGCAGGGACCTGAGACAGGGCTCCTACGAGCAGTACTTC.

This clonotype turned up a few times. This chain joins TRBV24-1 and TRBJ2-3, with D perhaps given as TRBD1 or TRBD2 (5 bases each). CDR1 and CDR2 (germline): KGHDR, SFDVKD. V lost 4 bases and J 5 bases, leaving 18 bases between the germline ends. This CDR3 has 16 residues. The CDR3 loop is CATSDQRPGLRDTQYF. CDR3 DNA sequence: TGTGCCACCAGTGACCAGCGGCCAGGGTTGAGAGATACGCAGTATTTT.

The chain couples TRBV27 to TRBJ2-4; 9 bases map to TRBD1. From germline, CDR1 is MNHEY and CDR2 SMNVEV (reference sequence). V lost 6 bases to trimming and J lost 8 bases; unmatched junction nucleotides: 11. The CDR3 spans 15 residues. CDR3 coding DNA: TGTGCCAGCAGCTTAGGGGGGACAGGGACGGACATTCAGTACTTC. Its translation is CASSLGGTGTDIQYF.

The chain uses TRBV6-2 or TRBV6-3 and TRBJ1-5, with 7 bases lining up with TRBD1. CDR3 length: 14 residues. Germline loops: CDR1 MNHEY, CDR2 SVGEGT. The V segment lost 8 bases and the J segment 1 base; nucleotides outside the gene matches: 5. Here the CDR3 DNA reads TGTGCCAGCTGGGGCAGGGGGAGCAATCAGCCCCAGCATTTT. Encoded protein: CASWGRGSNQPQHF.

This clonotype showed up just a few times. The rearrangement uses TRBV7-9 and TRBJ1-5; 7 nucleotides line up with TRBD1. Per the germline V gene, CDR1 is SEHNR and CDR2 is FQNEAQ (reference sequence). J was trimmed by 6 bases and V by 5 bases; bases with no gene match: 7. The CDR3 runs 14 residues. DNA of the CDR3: TGTGCCAGCAGCGCGACAGGGATCAGTCAGCCCCAGCATTTT. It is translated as CASSATGISQPQHF.

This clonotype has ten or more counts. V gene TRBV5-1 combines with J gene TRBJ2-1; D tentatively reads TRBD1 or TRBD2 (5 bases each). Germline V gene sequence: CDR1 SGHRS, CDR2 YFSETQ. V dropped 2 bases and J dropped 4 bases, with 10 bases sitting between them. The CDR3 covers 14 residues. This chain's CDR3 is CASSFGGEYNEQFF. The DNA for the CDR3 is TGCGCCAGCAGCTTTGGGGGAGAGTACAATGAGCAGTTCTTC.

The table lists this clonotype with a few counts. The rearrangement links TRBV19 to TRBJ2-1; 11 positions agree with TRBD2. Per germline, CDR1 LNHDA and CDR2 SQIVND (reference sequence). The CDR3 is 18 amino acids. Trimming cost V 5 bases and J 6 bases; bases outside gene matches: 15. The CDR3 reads CASSSNPGTSGWVNEQFF. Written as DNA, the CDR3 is TGTGCCAGTAGTTCCAACCCTGGGACTAGCGGATGGGTCAATGAGCAGTTCTTC. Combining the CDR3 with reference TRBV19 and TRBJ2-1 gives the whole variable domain DGGITQSPKYLFRKEGQNVTLSCEQNLNHDAMYWYRQDPGQGLRLIYYSQIVNDFQKGDIAEGYSVSREKKESFPLTVTSAQKNPTAFYLCASSSNPGTSGWVNEQFFGPGTRLTVL.

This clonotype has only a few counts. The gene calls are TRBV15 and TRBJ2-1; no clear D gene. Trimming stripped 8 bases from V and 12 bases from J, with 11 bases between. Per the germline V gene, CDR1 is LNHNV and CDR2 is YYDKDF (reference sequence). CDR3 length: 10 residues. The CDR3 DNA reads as TGTGCCACCCAAGAGCTGGGGCAGTTCTTC. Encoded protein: CATQELGQFF.

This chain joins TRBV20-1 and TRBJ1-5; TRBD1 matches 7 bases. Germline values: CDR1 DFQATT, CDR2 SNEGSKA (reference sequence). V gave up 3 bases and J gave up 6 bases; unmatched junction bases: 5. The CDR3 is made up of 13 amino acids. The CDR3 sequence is CSARKGAGQPQHF. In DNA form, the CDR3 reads TGCAGTGCTAGGAAGGGGGCTGGTCAGCCCCAGCATTTT.

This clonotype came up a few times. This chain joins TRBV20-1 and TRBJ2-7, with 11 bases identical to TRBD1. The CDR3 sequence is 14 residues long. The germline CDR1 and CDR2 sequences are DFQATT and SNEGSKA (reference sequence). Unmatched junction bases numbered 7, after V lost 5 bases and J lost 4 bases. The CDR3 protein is CSAPTGTGGYEQYF. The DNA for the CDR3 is TGCAGTGCTCCGACCGGGACAGGGGGATACGAGCAGTACTTC.

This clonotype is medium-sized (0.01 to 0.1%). CDR3 in DNA: TGCAGCGTCTCCGGGACAGGGTTTTCCGAGCAGTACTTC. Translated: CSVSGTGFSEQYF. This rearrangement joins TRBV29-1 to TRBJ2-7; 9 bases match TRBD1. CDR1 SQVTM and CDR2 ANQGSEA come from the germline V gene. Losses at the gene ends were 6 bases for V and 6 bases for J; bases not matched to a gene: 9. The CDR3 is 13 amino acids.

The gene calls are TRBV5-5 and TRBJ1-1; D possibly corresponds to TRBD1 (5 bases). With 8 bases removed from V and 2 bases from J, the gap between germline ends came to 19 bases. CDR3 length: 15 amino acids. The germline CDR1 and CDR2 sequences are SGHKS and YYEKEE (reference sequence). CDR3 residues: CASTRGAILNTEAFF. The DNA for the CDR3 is TGTGCCAGTACTAGGGGTGCGATTCTAAACACTGAAGCTTTCTTT.

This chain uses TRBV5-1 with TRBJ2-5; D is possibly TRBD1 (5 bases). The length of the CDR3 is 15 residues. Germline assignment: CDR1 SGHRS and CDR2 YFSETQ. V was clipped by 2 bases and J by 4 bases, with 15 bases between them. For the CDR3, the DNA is TGCGCCAGCAGCTTAAGTCCAGGGCTGGGAGAGACCCAGTACTTC. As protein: CASSLSPGLGETQYF.

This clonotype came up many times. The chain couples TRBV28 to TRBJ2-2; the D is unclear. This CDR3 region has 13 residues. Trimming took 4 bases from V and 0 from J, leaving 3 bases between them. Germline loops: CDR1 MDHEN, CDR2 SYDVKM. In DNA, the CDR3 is TGTGCCAGCAGTTCCACGAACACCGGGGAGCTGTTTTTT. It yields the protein CASSSTNTGELFF.

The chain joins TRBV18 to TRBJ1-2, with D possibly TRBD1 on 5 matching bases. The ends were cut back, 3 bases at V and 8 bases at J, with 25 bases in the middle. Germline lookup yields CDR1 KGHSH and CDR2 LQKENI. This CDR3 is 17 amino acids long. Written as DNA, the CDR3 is TGTGCCAGCTCACCGAGTAGGGACCCAAGGTTAAAAGGGGGCTACACCTTC. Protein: CASSPSRDPRLKGGYTF.

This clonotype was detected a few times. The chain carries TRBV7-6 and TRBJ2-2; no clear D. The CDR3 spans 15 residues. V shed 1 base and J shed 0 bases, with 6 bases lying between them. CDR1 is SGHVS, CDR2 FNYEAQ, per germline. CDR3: CASSLVQTNTGELFF. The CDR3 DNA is TGTGCCAGCAGCTTAGTTCAGACGAACACCGGGGAGCTGTTTTTT.

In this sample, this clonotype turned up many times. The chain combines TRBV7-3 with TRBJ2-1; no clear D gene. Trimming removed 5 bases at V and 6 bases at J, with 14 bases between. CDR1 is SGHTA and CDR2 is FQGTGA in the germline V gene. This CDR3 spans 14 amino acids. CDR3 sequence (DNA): TGTGCCAGCAGCCAAGTACATGGGTCCAATGAGCAGTTCTTC. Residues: CASSQVHGSNEQFF.

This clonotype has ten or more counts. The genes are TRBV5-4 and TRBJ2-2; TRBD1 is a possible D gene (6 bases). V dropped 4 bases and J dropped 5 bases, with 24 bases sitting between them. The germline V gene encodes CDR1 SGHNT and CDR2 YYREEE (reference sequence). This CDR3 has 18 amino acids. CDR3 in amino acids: CASSPTKIGTTGTGELFF. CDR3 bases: TGTGCCAGCAGCCCTACGAAGATCGGGACAACTGGAACCGGGGAGCTGTTTTTT.

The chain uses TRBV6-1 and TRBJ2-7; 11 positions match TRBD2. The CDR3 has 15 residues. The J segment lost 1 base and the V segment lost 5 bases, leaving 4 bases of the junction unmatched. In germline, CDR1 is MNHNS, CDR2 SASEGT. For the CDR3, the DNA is TGTGCCAGCAGTCCGGGACTAGCGGATTCCTACGAGCAGTACTTC. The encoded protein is CASSPGLADSYEQYF.